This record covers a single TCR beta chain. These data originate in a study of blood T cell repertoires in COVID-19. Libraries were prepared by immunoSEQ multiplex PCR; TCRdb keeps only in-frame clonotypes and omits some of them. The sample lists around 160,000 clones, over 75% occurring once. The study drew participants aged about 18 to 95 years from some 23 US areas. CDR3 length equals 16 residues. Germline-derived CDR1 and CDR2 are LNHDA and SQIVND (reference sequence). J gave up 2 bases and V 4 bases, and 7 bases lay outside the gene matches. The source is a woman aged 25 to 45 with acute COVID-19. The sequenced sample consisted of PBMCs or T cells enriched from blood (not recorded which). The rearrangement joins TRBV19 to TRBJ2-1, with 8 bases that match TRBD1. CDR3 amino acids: CASSTRAGQAYNEQFF. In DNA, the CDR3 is TGTGCCAGTAGTACGCGCGCGGGACAGGCCTACAATGAGCAGTTCTTC.